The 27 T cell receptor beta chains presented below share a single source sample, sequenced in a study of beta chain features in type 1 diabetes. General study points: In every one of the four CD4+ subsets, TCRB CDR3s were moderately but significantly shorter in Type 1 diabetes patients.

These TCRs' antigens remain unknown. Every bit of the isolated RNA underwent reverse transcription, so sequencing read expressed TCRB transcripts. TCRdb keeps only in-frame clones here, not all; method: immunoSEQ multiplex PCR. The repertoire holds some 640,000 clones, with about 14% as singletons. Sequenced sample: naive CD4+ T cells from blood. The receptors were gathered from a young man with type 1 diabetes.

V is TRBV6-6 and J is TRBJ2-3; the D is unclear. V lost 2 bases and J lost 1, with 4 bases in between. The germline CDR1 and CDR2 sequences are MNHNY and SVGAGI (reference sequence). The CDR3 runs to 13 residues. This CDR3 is CASSYHGTDTQYF. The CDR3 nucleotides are TGTGCCAGCAGTTACCATGGCACAGATACGCAGTATTTT.

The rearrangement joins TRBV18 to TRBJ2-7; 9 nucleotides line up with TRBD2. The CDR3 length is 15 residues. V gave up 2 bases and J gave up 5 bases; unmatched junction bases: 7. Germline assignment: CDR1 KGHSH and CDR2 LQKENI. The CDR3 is CASSPSAGGFDEQYF. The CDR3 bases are TGTGCCAGCTCACCAAGTGCGGGAGGGTTCGACGAGCAGTACTTC.

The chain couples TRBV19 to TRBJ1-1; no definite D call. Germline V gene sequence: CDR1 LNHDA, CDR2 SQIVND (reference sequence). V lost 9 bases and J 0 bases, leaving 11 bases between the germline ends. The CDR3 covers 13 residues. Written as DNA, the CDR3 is TGTGCCAGCTCAGAACGGATGAACACTGAAGCTTTCTTT. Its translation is CASSERMNTEAFF.

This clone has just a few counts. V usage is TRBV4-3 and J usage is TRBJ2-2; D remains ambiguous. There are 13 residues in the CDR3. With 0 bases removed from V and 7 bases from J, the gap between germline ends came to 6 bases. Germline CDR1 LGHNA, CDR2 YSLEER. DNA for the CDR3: TGCGCCAGCAGCCAAGAAGAAGTCGGGGAGCTGTTTTTT. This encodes CASSQEEVGELFF.

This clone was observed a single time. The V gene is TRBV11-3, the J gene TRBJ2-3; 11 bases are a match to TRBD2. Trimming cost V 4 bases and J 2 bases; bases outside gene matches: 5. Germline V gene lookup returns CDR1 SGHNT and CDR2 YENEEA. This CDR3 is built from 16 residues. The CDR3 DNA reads TGTGCCAGCAGCTGGGGACTAGCGGATATCACAGATACGCAGTATTTT. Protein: CASSWGLADITDTQYF. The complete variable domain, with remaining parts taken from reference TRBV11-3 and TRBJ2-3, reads EAGVVQSPRYKIIEKKQPVAFWCNPISGHNTLYWYLQNLGQGPELLIRYENEEAVDDSQLPKDRFSAERLKGVDSTLKIQPAELGDSAVYLCASSWGLADITDTQYFGPGTRLTVL.

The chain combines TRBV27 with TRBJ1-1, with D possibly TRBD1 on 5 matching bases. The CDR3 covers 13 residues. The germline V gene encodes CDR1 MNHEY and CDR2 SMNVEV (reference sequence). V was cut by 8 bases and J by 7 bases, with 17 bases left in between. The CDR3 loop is CASRKSGEGEAFF. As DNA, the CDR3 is TGTGCCAGCCGCAAGTCGGGGGAGGGTGAAGCTTTCTTT.

CDR3 residues: CASSLVQGVNEKLFF. CDR3 coding DNA: TGCGCCAGCAGCTTGGTACAGGGTGTTAATGAAAAACTGTTTTTT. The chain uses TRBV5-1 and TRBJ1-4; D perhaps matches TRBD1 (6 bases). CDR1 SGHRS and CDR2 YFSETQ come from the germline V gene. The V gene lost 0 bases and the J gene lost 4 bases, with 10 bases spanning the gap. CDR3 length: 15 residues.

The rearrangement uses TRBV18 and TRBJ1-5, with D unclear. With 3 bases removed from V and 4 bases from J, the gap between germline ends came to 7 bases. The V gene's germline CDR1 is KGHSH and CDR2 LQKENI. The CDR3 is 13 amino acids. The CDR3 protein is CASSPEPNQPQHF. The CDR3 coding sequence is TGTGCCAGCTCACCTGAGCCTAATCAGCCCCAGCATTTT.

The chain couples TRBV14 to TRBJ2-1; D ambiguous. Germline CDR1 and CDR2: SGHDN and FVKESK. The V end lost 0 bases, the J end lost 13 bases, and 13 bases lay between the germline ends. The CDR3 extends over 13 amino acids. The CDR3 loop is CASSQDTLAFQFF. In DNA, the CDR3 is TGTGCCAGCAGCCAAGATACACTGGCCTTCCAGTTCTTC.

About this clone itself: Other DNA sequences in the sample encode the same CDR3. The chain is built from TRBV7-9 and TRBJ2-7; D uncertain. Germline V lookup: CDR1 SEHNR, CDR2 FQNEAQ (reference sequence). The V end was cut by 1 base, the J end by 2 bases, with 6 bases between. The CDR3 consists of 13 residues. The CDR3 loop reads CASSLDGPYEQYF. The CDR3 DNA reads TGTGCCAGCAGCTTAGACGGCCCCTACGAGCAGTACTTC.

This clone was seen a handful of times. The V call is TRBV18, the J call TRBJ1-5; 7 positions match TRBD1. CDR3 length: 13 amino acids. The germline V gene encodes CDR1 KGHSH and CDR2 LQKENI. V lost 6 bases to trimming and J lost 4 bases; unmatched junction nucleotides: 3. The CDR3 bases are TGTGCCAGCTCTCGGGACAGAAATCAGCCCCAGCATTTT. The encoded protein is CASSRDRNQPQHF.

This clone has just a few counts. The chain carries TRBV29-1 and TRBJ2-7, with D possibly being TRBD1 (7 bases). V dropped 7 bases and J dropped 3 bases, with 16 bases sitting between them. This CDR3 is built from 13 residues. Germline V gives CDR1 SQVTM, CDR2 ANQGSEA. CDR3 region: CSAVGQDYYEQYF. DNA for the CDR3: TGCAGCGCCGTTGGACAGGACTACTACGAGCAGTACTTC.

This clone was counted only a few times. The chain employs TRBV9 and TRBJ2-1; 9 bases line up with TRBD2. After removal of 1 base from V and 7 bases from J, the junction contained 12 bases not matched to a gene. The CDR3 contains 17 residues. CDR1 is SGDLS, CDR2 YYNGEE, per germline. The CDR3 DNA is TGTGCCAGCAGCGTATCGGGCGGGAGGGCCCTGGGGAATGAGCAGTTCTTC. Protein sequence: CASSVSGGRALGNEQFF.

The CDR3 spells CASSSRGPGTGELFF. CDR3 nucleotides: TGTGCCAGCAGCTCCCGGGGGCCGGGCACCGGGGAGCTGTTTTTT. This rearrangement joins TRBV5-8 to TRBJ2-2; either TRBD1 or TRBD2 may fit D (6 bases each). The CDR3 consists of 15 residues. The ends were cut back, 3 bases at V and 4 bases at J, with 13 bases in the middle. The V gene's germline CDR1 is SGHTS and CDR2 YDEGEE.

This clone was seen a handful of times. The DNA for the CDR3 is TGCAGCGTGGGAGGAGGTGAGCAGTTCTTC. Protein sequence: CSVGGGEQFF. The chain couples TRBV29-1 to TRBJ2-1; D perhaps matches TRBD2 (6 bases). In germline, CDR1 is SQVTM, CDR2 ANQGSEA. Deletions cut 6 bases from V and 9 bases from J, with 9 bases between. This CDR3 comprises 10 residues.

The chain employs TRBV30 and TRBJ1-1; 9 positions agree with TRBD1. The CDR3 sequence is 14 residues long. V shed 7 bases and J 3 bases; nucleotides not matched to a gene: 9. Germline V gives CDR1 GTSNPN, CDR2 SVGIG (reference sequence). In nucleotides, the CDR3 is TGTGCCTCCCGTGGGACAGGGTACTACACTGAAGCTTTCTTT. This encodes CASRGTGYYTEAFF.

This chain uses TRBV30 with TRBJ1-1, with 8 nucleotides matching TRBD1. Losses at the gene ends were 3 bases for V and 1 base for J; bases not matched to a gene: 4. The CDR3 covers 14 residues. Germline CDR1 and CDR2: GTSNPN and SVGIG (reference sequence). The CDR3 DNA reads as TGTGCCTGGAGCAGGGGGCCGGCGAACACTGAAGCTTTCTTT. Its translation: CAWSRGPANTEAFF.

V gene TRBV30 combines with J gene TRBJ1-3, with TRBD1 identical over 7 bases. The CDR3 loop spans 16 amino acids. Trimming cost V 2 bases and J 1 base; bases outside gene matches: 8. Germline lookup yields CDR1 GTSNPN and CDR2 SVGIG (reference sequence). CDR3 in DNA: TGTGCCTGGAGTCCGGACAGGACTTTTTCTGGAAACACCATATATTTT. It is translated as CAWSPDRTFSGNTIYF.

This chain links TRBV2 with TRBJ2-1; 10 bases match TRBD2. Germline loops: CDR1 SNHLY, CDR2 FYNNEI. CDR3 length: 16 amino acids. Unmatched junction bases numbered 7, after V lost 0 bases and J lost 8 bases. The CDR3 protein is CASSEALSGRYHEQFF. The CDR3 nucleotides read TGTGCCAGCAGTGAAGCGCTTAGCGGGAGGTACCATGAGCAGTTCTTC.

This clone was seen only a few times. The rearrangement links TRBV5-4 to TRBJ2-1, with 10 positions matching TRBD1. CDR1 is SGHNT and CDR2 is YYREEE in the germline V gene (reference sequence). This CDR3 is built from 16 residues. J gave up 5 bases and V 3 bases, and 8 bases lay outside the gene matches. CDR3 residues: CASSSAGTGVNNEQFF. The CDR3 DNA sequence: TGTGCCAGCAGCTCAGCAGGGACAGGGGTTAACAATGAGCAGTTCTTC. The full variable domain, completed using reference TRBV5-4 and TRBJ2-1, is ETGVTQSPTHLIKTRGQQVTLRCSSQSGHNTVSWYQQALGQGPQFIFQYYREEENGRGNFPPRFSGLQFPNYSSELNVNALELDDSALYLCASSSAGTGVNNEQFFGPGTRLTVL.

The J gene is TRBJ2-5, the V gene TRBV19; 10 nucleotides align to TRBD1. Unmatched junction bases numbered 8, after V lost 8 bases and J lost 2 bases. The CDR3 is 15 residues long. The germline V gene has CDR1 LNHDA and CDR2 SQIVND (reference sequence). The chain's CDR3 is CASGVPGQGQETQYF. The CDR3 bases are TGTGCCAGTGGAGTCCCGGGACAGGGGCAAGAGACCCAGTACTTC.

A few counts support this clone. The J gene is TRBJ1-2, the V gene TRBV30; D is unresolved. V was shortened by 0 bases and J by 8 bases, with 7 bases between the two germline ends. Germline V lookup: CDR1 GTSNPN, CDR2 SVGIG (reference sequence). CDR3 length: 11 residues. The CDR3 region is CAWSVWSGYTF. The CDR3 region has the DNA TGTGCCTGGAGTGTCTGGAGCGGCTACACCTTC.

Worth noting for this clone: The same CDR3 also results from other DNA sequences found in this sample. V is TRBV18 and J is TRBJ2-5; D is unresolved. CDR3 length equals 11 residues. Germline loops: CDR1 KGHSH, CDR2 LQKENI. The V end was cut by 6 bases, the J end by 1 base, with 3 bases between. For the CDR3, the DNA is TGTGCCAGCTCTTTCCAAGAGACCCAGTACTTC. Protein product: CASSFQETQYF.

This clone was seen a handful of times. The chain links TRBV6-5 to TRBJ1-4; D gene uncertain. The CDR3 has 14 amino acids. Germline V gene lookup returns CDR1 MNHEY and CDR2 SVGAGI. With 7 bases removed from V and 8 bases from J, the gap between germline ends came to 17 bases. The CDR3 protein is CASIEGGLPEKLFF. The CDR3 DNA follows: TGTGCCAGCATTGAGGGAGGGCTTCCGGAAAAACTGTTTTTT.

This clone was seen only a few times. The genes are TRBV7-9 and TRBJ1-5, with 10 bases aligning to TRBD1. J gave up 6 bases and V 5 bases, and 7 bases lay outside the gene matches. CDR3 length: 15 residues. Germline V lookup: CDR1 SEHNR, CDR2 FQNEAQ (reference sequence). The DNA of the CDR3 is TGTGCCAGCAGCGCGACGACAGGGGGCCGTCAGCCCCAGCATTTT. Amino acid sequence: CASSATTGGRQPQHF.

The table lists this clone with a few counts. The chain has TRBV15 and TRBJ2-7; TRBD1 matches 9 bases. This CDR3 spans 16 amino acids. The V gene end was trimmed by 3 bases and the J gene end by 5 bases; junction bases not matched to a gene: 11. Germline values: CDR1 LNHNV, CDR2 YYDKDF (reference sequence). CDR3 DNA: TGTGCCACCAGCAGGCTGGGGGACAGGGAGGCGAACGAGCAGTACTTC. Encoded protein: CATSRLGDREANEQYF.

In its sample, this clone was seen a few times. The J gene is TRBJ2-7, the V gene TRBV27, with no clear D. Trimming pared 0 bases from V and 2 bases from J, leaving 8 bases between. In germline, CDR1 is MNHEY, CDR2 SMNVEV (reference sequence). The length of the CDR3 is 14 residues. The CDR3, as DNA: TGTGCCAGCAGTTTATCTGGCCGGGCCTACGAGCAGTACTTC. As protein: CASSLSGRAYEQYF.